This record covers a single TCR beta chain. This record belongs to a study of control samples from healthy donors and cancer patients. TCRdb's table, derived via immunoSEQ multiplex PCR, lists solely in-frame clones and lacks some. Of about 78,000 clones in the sample, about 89% were seen once. The material sequenced was blood. This clonotype was sampled from an older woman in good health.

The CDR3 is CASSRGTGAYNEQFF. The DNA for the CDR3 is TGTGCCAGTAGTAGGGGGACAGGGGCCTACAATGAGCAGTTCTTC. The chain recombines TRBV19 with TRBJ2-1, with 10 bases lining up with TRBD1. V lost 4 bases, J lost 2 bases, and 2 bases stayed unmatched. The CDR3 runs to 15 residues. From germline, CDR1 is LNHDA and CDR2 SQIVND (reference sequence).